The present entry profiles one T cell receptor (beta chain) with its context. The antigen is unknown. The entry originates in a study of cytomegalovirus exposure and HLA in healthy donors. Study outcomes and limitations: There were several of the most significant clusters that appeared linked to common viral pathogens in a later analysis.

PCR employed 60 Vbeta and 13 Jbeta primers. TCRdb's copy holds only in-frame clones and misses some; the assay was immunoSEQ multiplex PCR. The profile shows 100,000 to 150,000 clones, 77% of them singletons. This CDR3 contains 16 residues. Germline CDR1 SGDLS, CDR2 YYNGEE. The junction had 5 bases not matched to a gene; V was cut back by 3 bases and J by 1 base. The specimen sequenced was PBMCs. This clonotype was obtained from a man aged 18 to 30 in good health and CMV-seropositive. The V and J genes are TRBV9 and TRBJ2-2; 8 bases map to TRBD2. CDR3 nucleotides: TGTGCCAGCAGCGACAGCGGGGGTCTGAACACCGGGGAGCTGTTTTTT. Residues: CASSDSGGLNTGELFF.